Each of the 22 T cell receptor beta chains below was sequenced from the same sample in a study of T cells after yellow fever vaccination. TCRdb recomputed calls from the 5' RACE reads with MiXCR, one row per CDR3 protein. The top ten hold around 15% of the sample, which has hundreds of thousands of distinct CDR3 sequences, about 14% seen once. Specimen: PBMCs, collected on the day of the yellow fever booster vaccination. The receptors here all came from a man aged 25-45 years who received the YFV17D yellow fever vaccine.

Points on this clonotype: The junction and the germline gene differ at one end; a read error may be behind it. The chain is built from TRBV7-9 and TRBJ2-1; D uncertain. Germline-derived CDR1 and CDR2 are SEHNR and FQNEAQ (reference sequence). The CDR3 extends over 13 amino acids. This CDR3 reads CARSLGPLGEQFF. CDR3 nucleotide sequence: TGTGCCAGGAGCTTAGGTCCTTTGGGGGAGCAGTTCTTC.

This clonotype was counted only a few times. The chain links TRBV27 to TRBJ1-6; TRBD1 agrees at 8 bases. CDR3 length: 15 residues. Germline values: CDR1 MNHEY, CDR2 SMNVEV (reference sequence). V lost 3 bases, J lost 9 bases, and 7 bases stayed unmatched. DNA of the CDR3: TGTGCCAGCAGTTTCGAGGACAGGGTTTCTTCACCCCTCCACTTT. It specifies CASSFEDRVSSPLHF.

This clonotype was recorded a few times. The rearrangement links TRBV6-2 or TRBV6-3 to TRBJ2-1, with D unresolved. This CDR3 is built from 16 residues. Trimming took 6 bases from V and 0 from J, leaving 15 bases between them. CDR1 is MNHEY, CDR2 SVGEGT, per germline. CDR3 nucleotide sequence: TGTGCCAGCAGCCAACCAGACTTAAGCTCCTACAATGAGCAGTTCTTC. Its protein product is CASSQPDLSSYNEQFF.

This clonotype was detected once. The chain's CDR3 is CASRGDRWNTEAFF. Here the CDR3 DNA reads TGTGCCAGCAGAGGGGACAGATGGAACACTGAAGCTTTCTTT. The genes are TRBV2 and TRBJ1-1, with 7 bases matching TRBD1. The germline CDR1 and CDR2 sequences are SNHLY and FYNNEI. With 6 bases clipped from V and 1 base from J, the junction kept 5 bases outside the gene matches. This CDR3 comprises 14 residues. Full variable domain (rest looked up from reference TRBV2 and TRBJ1-1): EPEVTQTPSHQVTQMGQEVILRCVPISNHLYFYWYRQILGQKVEFLVSFYNNEISEKSEIFDDQFSVERPDGSNFTLKIRSTKLEDSAMYFCASRGDRWNTEAFFGQGTRLTVV.

This clonotype was observed a few times. The chain employs TRBV3-1 and TRBJ2-7; 8 bases align to TRBD2. Trimming took 4 bases from V and 0 from J; bases not matched to a gene: 8. CDR1 and CDR2 from the germline V gene are LGHDT and YNNKEL (reference sequence). The CDR3 loop spans 16 amino acids. CDR3 residues: CASSPGPSGSSYEQYF. The DNA for the CDR3 is TGTGCCAGCAGCCCTGGCCCTAGCGGGTCCTCCTACGAGCAGTACTTC.

The V call is TRBV20-1, the J call TRBJ1-1; a possible D gene is TRBD1 (5 bases). From germline, CDR1 is DFQATT and CDR2 SNEGSKA (reference sequence). The CDR3 has 13 amino acids. Between the trimmed V and J ends, which lost 6 bases and 8 bases, there was a span of 19 bases. CDR3 sequence: CSANPAGRKEAFF. CDR3 bases: TGCAGTGCGAACCCAGCAGGGCGTAAGGAAGCTTTCTTT.

This clonotype showed up just a few times. The rearrangement uses TRBV12-3 or TRBV12-4 and TRBJ1-2, with 12 bases aligning to TRBD1. This CDR3 region has 15 residues. V was pared by 9 bases and J by 3 bases, with 8 bases of the junction left unmatched. The CDR3 coding sequence is TGTGCCAGTAACCCGGGACAGGGGGCAGACTATGGCTACACCTTC. Amino acid sequence: CASNPGQGADYGYTF.

This clonotype was observed a few times. This chain connects TRBV20-1 to TRBJ2-3; 11 bases match TRBD2. After removal of 4 bases from V and 0 bases from J, the junction contained 3 bases not matched to a gene. Germline loops: CDR1 DFQATT, CDR2 SNEGSKA (reference sequence). This CDR3 spans 15 amino acids. The CDR3 DNA sequence: TGCAGTGCTACCCGGACTAGCGGGAGCACAGATACGCAGTATTTT. Translation: CSATRTSGSTDTQYF.

The V gene is TRBV7-2, the J gene TRBJ2-3; 9 bases fit TRBD2. CDR1 is SGHTA and CDR2 is FQGNSA in the germline V gene. The CDR3 extends over 15 amino acids. Trimming at V came to 5 bases and at J to 4 bases, leaving 7 bases not matched to a gene. The CDR3 DNA sequence: TGTGCCAGCAGCCCCAGGACTAGCGTGCCAGATACGCAGTATTTT. It is translated as CASSPRTSVPDTQYF.

The chain carries TRBV7-8 and TRBJ1-5; unclear D gene. V shed 0 bases and J shed 4 bases, with 10 bases lying between them. The CDR3 length is 15 residues. Germline CDR1 reads SGHVS; CDR2 reads FQNEAQ. CDR3 nucleotide sequence: TGTGCCAGCAGCTTAGCCGGGTCACGGAATCAGCCCCAGCATTTT. The encoded protein is CASSLAGSRNQPQHF.

V gene TRBV11-2 combines with J gene TRBJ2-3; D not resolved. V gave up 5 bases and J gave up 2 bases, with 11 bases separating them. The CDR3 has 14 residues. Germline loops: CDR1 SGHAT, CDR2 FQNNGV. Here the CDR3 reads CASSLHRFTDTQYF. The CDR3 DNA is TGTGCCAGCAGCCTCCACCGATTCACAGATACGCAGTATTTT.

This clonotype appeared a few times. The chain uses TRBV11-2 and TRBJ2-2, with D perhaps being TRBD1 or TRBD2 (6 bases each). The CDR3 consists of 16 residues. V lost 4 bases and J lost 4, with 16 bases in between. Germline CDR1 is SGHAT and CDR2 is FQNNGV. The chain's CDR3 is CASSSVRGDITGELFF. Written as DNA, the CDR3 is TGTGCCAGCAGCTCCGTACGCGGGGACATCACCGGGGAGCTGTTTTTT. Supplemented by reference TRBV11-2 and TRBJ2-2, the full variable domain reads EAGVAQSPRYKIIEKRQSVAFWCNPISGHATLYWYQQILGQGPKLLIQFQNNGVVDDSQLPKDRFSAERLKGVDSTLKIQPAKLEDSAVYLCASSSVRGDITGELFFGEGSRLTVL.

A few counts support this clonotype. The chain couples TRBV9 to TRBJ2-7, with 12 bases identical to TRBD1. V shed 2 bases and J 5 bases; nucleotides not matched to a gene: 8. This CDR3 has 16 residues. Germline lookup yields CDR1 SGDLS and CDR2 YYNGEE. The CDR3 loop is CASSVQGQGAFNEQYF. As DNA, the CDR3 is TGTGCCAGCAGCGTTCAGGGACAGGGGGCTTTCAACGAGCAGTACTTC.

The V call is TRBV29-1, the J call TRBJ2-7; D remains ambiguous. The V end lost 2 bases, the J end lost 7 bases, and 18 bases lay between the germline ends. Germline V gene sequence: CDR1 SQVTM, CDR2 ANQGSEA. This CDR3 comprises 14 residues. The CDR3 bases are TGCAGCGTTGAAACCGACGAATATCGGAATGAGCAGTACTTC. Amino acids: CSVETDEYRNEQYF.

The DNA of the CDR3 is TGTGCCAGCAGCTTAAAACTAGCGGGAGCCCCCCAGTACTTC. The encoded protein is CASSLKLAGAPQYF. This sequence joins TRBV11-2 and TRBJ2-5, with 11 bases matching TRBD2. Unmatched junction bases numbered 5, after V lost 2 bases and J lost 9 bases. Germline values: CDR1 SGHAT, CDR2 FQNNGV. The CDR3 length is 14 residues. The whole variable domain, remainder taken from reference TRBV11-2 and TRBJ2-5, is EAGVAQSPRYKIIEKRQSVAFWCNPISGHATLYWYQQILGQGPKLLIQFQNNGVVDDSQLPKDRFSAERLKGVDSTLKIQPAKLEDSAVYLCASSLKLAGAPQYFGPGTRLLVL.

This clonotype was detected only a few times. The genes are TRBV6-1 and TRBJ2-7; 12 bases match TRBD2. V dropped 6 bases and J dropped 0; count of bases not matched to a gene: 9. Germline assignment: CDR1 MNHNS and CDR2 SASEGT. The CDR3 spans 17 residues. In DNA, the CDR3 is TGTGCCAGCAGGGGACTAGCGGGCTTGCTAAGCTCCTACGAGCAGTACTTC. Its translation is CASRGLAGLLSSYEQYF.

This clonotype appeared a few times. V is TRBV12-3 or TRBV12-4 and J is TRBJ2-7; D is uncertain. CDR3 length equals 14 residues. The V end lost 5 bases, the J end lost 2 bases, and 13 bases lay between the germline ends. CDR3 protein: CASSPRLVPYEQYF. For the CDR3, the DNA is TGTGCCAGCAGTCCCCGGTTAGTTCCCTACGAGCAGTACTTC.

This clonotype was recorded many times. The chain's CDR3 is CASSPTGGNYEQYF. For the CDR3, the DNA is TGTGCCAGCAGCCCGACAGGGGGGAACTACGAGCAGTACTTC. The chain recombines TRBV7-3 with TRBJ2-7; 9 nucleotides line up with TRBD1. This CDR3 region has 14 residues. J lost 3 bases, V lost 5 bases, and 5 bases had no gene match. Germline V lookup: CDR1 SGHTA, CDR2 FQGTGA.

The V call is TRBV25-1, the J call TRBJ2-7, with TRBD2 matching 9 bases. Germline V lookup: CDR1 MGHDK, CDR2 SYGVNS. The CDR3 spans 18 residues. Trimming took 1 base from V and 4 from J; bases not matched to a gene: 14. The DNA for the CDR3 is TGTGCCAGCAGTGAATCTGGGCCGGCTAGCGGGAACACTTACGAGCAGTACTTC. Protein product: CASSESGPASGNTYEQYF.

This clonotype was seen a few times. The chain joins TRBV7-2 to TRBJ2-3; the D is unclear. CDR1 is SGHTA and CDR2 is FQGNSA in the germline V gene. The germline V and J ends were trimmed by 5 bases and 0 bases, with 15 bases remaining between them. This CDR3 spans 16 amino acids. CDR3 in DNA: TGTGCCAGCAGCCCACGTGTTAAGACTAGCACAGATACGCAGTATTTT. It encodes CASSPRVKTSTDTQYF.

This clonotype turned up a few times. The V gene is TRBV5-4, the J gene TRBJ1-5; D not certain. This CDR3 is 20 amino acids long. The V end lost 1 base, the J end lost 0 bases, and 23 bases lay between the germline ends. Germline-derived CDR1 and CDR2 are SGHNT and YYREEE (reference sequence). CDR3 protein: CASSLTAAGIQGGSNQPQHF. The CDR3 DNA reads TGTGCCAGCAGCTTGACCGCAGCCGGGATCCAAGGAGGTAGCAATCAGCCCCAGCATTTT.

Only a few counts were recorded for this clonotype. The rearrangement uses TRBV29-1 and TRBJ2-5, with 8 bases that match TRBD1. The CDR3 loop spans 12 amino acids. V lost 3 bases and J lost 4; bases outside the gene matches: 1. Germline V lookup: CDR1 SQVTM, CDR2 ANQGSEA. CDR3 in amino acids: CSVEGQVETQYF. The CDR3 DNA reads TGCAGCGTTGAGGGACAGGTAGAGACCCAGTACTTC.